This TCR beta chain originates from a study of cytomegalovirus exposure and HLA in healthy donors. Notes on the study in general: More than 150 TCR beta chains were listed as cytomegalovirus-associated.

Germline assignment: CDR1 SGHNT and CDR2 YENEEA. The V gene end was trimmed by 3 bases and the J gene end by 4 bases; junction bases not matched to a gene: 11. The CDR3 runs 18 residues. PCR primers comprised 60 Vbeta and 13 Jbeta primers. Authors' processing steps: An analysis that came later counted approximately 76 million unique TCR beta chains, approximately 12 million shared. Sequencing used immunoSEQ multiplex PCR; TCRdb keeps in-frame clones, though not all of them. From that table come the V and J calls and clone size; the DNA was used to work out D and trimming. Of about 94,000 clones listed, 6% to 9% are singletons. In the case of this clone: Its antigen is still unknown.

The origin of this receptor is a man in his fifties in good health and CMV-seronegative. The chain uses TRBV11-3 and TRBJ2-2; the match to TRBD2 covers 10 bases. The sequenced sample consisted of PBMCs. The CDR3 coding sequence is TGTGCCAGCAGCTTCCGCCCAATAGCGGGAGGCGGCACCGGGGAGCTGTTTTTT. The encoded protein is CASSFRPIAGGGTGELFF.